The 27 T cell receptor beta chains in this list originate from one sample, sequenced in a study of response to subunit inactivated influenza vaccine. TCRdb processed the RT-PCR reads anew with MiXCR; each CDR3 protein has one entry. The sample lists roughly 290,000 distinct CDR3 sequences, 20% to 25% occurring once. The sample was PBMCs from blood, taken about 19 months after vaccination. The source is a man between 45 and 75 years old who received an inactivated influenza vaccine.

This clonotype has a count of ten or more. The DNA for the CDR3 is TGTGCCAGCAGTTTATCACGCGGGGGGTACTATGGCTACACCTTC. This encodes CASSLSRGGYYGYTF. This rearrangement joins TRBV28 to TRBJ1-2, with a weak D call TRBD1 (5 bases). The CDR3 is made up of 15 amino acids. V was cut by 1 base and J by 3 bases, with 12 bases left in between. Germline CDR1 and CDR2: MDHEN and SYDVKM.

This clonotype has a handful of counts. The rearrangement links TRBV10-3 to TRBJ1-3; no clear D gene. The V gene's germline CDR1 is ENHRY and CDR2 SYGVKD. V gave up 9 bases and J gave up 0 bases, with 18 bases separating them. This CDR3 region has 16 residues. CDR3 bases: TGTGCCATTAACACGGGCGGACCCGCCTCTGGAAACACCATATATTTT. Its protein is CAINTGGPASGNTIYF.

This chain connects TRBV5-5 to TRBJ2-1; TRBD2 aligns across 7 bases. Germline V gene sequence: CDR1 SGHKS, CDR2 YYEKEE (reference sequence). J gave up 8 bases and V 0 bases, and 5 bases lay outside the gene matches. CDR3 length: 14 amino acids. The CDR3 DNA reads as TGTGCCAGCAGCTTGGAGGGAGGGCGGGATGAGCAGTTCTTC. Protein sequence: CASSLEGGRDEQFF.

The chain joins TRBV6-5 to TRBJ2-3; D could derive from TRBD1 or TRBD2 (5 bases each). There are 14 residues in the CDR3. Germline V lookup: CDR1 MNHEY, CDR2 SVGAGI. The V end was cut by 0 bases, the J end by 13 bases, with 17 bases between. The CDR3 region is CASSYSNAPWGKYF. CDR3 nucleotides: TGTGCCAGCAGTTACTCGAACGCCCCCTGGGGGAAGTATTTT.

This clonotype came up a few times. The rearrangement uses TRBV12-2 and TRBJ1-2; TRBD1, the table's D call, lacks a check against the DNA. TRBV12-2 is a documented pseudogene. The CDR3 covers 14 residues. The CDR3 here is CASRLSGTGDGYTF. The CDR3 DNA reads TGTGCAAGTCGCTTAAGTGGGACAGGGGATGGCTACACCTTC.

This clonotype was recorded only once. The rearrangement links TRBV7-2 to TRBJ2-3, with D maybe TRBD2 (7 bases). There are 14 residues in the CDR3. The V end was cut by 8 bases, the J end by 2 bases, with 14 bases between. Germline CDR1 and CDR2: SGHTA and FQGNSA. CDR3 protein: CASGAGTHTDTQYF. CDR3 in DNA: TGTGCCAGCGGAGCGGGGACACACACAGATACGCAGTATTTT.

This chain uses TRBV9 with TRBJ2-3; D possibly corresponds to TRBD2 (5 bases). With 7 bases removed from V and 4 bases from J, the gap between germline ends came to 16 bases. Germline assignment: CDR1 SGDLS and CDR2 YYNGEE. There are 14 residues in the CDR3. The chain's CDR3 is CASGLSGWADTQYF. CDR3 DNA sequence: TGTGCCAGCGGGTTGAGCGGTTGGGCAGATACGCAGTATTTT.

This clonotype came up a few times. Here the CDR3 reads CASTMDTQETQYF. In DNA, the CDR3 is TGTGCCAGCACCATGGACACCCAAGAGACCCAGTACTTC. The genes are TRBV7-9 and TRBJ2-5, with D perhaps TRBD1 (5 bases). V was pared by 7 bases and J by 1 base, with 10 bases between. This CDR3 region has 13 residues. Germline V lookup: CDR1 SEHNR, CDR2 FQNEAQ (reference sequence). Full variable domain (outside the CDR3, taken from reference TRBV7-9 and TRBJ2-5): DTGVSQNPRHKITKRGQNVTFRCDPISEHNRLYWYRQTLGQGPEFLTYFQNEAQLEKSRLLSDRFSAERPKGSFSTLEIQRTEQGDSAMYLCASTMDTQETQYFGPGTRLLVL.

The chain combines TRBV5-1 with TRBJ2-1, with TRBD2 matching 12 bases. Germline trimming cut 8 bases from V and 4 bases from J; bases unmatched to any gene: 10. In germline, CDR1 is SGHRS, CDR2 YFSETQ. The CDR3 consists of 16 residues. In nucleotides, the CDR3 is TGCGCCAGTCGATCCGGGACTAGCGGGTATTACAATGAGCAGTTCTTC. As protein: CASRSGTSGYYNEQFF. The variable domain in full, completed from reference TRBV5-1 and TRBJ2-1, reads KAGVTQTPRYLIKTRGQQVTLSCSPISGHRSVSWYQQTPGQGLQFLFEYFSETQRNKGNFPGRFSGRQFSNSRSEMNVSTLELGDSALYLCASRSGTSGYYNEQFFGPGTRLTVL.

The chain employs TRBV9 and TRBJ2-2, with D possibly TRBD2 on 6 matching bases. Trimming cost V 4 bases and J 4 bases, with 23 bases left between them. The CDR3 has 18 residues. Germline CDR1 is SGDLS and CDR2 is YYNGEE. Here the CDR3 reads CASSSGSILREVTGELFF. The CDR3 DNA follows: TGTGCCAGCAGCTCCGGATCGATTCTTAGGGAGGTCACCGGGGAGCTGTTTTTT. The variable domain in full, with the rest retrieved from reference TRBV9 and TRBJ2-2, is DSGVTQTPKHLITATGQRVTLRCSPRSGDLSVYWYQQSLDQGLQFLIQYYNGEERAKGNILERFSAQQFPDLHSELNLSSLELGDSALYFCASSSGSILREVTGELFFGEGSRLTVL.

This clonotype appeared a few times. V usage is TRBV10-3 and J usage is TRBJ1-1, with 7 nucleotides matching TRBD1. The CDR3 loop spans 16 amino acids. V lost 6 bases to trimming and J lost 5 bases; unmatched junction nucleotides: 15. Germline V gene sequence: CDR1 ENHRY, CDR2 SYGVKD. The CDR3 region is CAIRAGTAGKETEAFF. The CDR3 DNA reads as TGTGCCATCAGGGCCGGGACAGCCGGGAAGGAGACTGAAGCTTTCTTT.

This clonotype was seen only a few times. The chain links TRBV12-3 or TRBV12-4 to TRBJ1-5; D gene ambiguous. The CDR3 totals 15 residues. V was cut by 3 bases and J by 6 bases, with 15 bases left in between. CDR3: CASSFVWPGSQPQHF. DNA of the CDR3: TGTGCCAGCAGTTTCGTGTGGCCCGGGAGTCAGCCCCAGCATTTT.

This clonotype was picked up many times. V usage is TRBV2 and J usage is TRBJ1-1, with D maybe TRBD1 (6 bases). Between the trimmed V and J ends, which lost 1 base and 5 bases, there was a span of 14 bases. CDR1 and CDR2 (germline): SNHLY, FYNNEI. There are 15 residues in the CDR3. The CDR3 region is CASSEGRGGRTEAFF. As DNA, the CDR3 is TGTGCCAGCAGTGAAGGTAGAGGGGGTCGGACTGAAGCTTTCTTT.

V usage is TRBV25-1 and J usage is TRBJ2-1, with TRBD1 matching 7 bases. In germline, CDR1 is MGHDK, CDR2 SYGVNS. The J segment lost 7 bases and the V segment lost 3 bases, leaving 9 bases of the junction unmatched. The CDR3 totals 15 residues. The CDR3 sequence: CASSDLGRGFNEQFF. The CDR3 DNA follows: TGTGCCAGCAGTGACCTTGGCAGGGGGTTTAATGAGCAGTTCTTC.

This chain links TRBV4-2 with TRBJ2-3; a weak D match, TRBD2 (5 bases). Trimming cost V 0 bases and J 1 base, with 8 bases left between them. This CDR3 is 15 amino acids long. The germline V gene encodes CDR1 LGHNA and CDR2 YNFKEQ. DNA of the CDR3: TGTGCCAGCAGCCAAGACTTGCGGGGCACAGATACGCAGTATTTT. This translates into CASSQDLRGTDTQYF.

Only a few counts were recorded for this clonotype. This chain uses TRBV4-3 with TRBJ2-3; 7 bases fit TRBD2. Germline V gene lookup returns CDR1 LGHNA and CDR2 YSLEER. The CDR3 covers 14 residues. The V and J ends lost 3 bases and 2 bases, in that order; junction bases with no gene match: 2. This chain's CDR3 is CASSHGGNTDTQYF. The CDR3 DNA sequence: TGCGCCAGCAGCCACGGGGGGAACACAGATACGCAGTATTTT.

This clonotype occurred a few times. The chain joins TRBV20-1 to TRBJ2-7, with 7 bases lining up with TRBD1. The V and J ends lost 4 bases and 3 bases, in that order; junction bases with no gene match: 3. The CDR3 is 12 amino acids. Germline CDR1 reads DFQATT; CDR2 reads SNEGSKA (reference sequence). CDR3 sequence reads: CSANRQGYEQYF. CDR3 nucleotides: TGCAGTGCTAACCGACAGGGCTACGAGCAGTACTTC.

V and J are TRBV4-1 and TRBJ1-5; no firm D call. The CDR3 consists of 16 residues. Per the germline V gene, CDR1 is MGHRA and CDR2 is YSYEKL. Trimming stripped 0 bases from V and 0 bases from J, with 9 bases between. CDR3: CASSQDEKYSNQPQHF. The CDR3 region has the DNA TGCGCCAGCAGCCAAGATGAGAAGTATAGCAATCAGCCCCAGCATTTT.

This clonotype was observed a few times. The V gene is TRBV4-2, the J gene TRBJ1-2; D remains unclear. Germline V gene data show CDR1 as LGHNA and CDR2 as YNFKEQ. CDR3 size: 17 residues. Deletions cut 4 bases from V and 3 bases from J, with 21 bases between. The DNA for the CDR3 is TGTGCCAGCAGCCGAGTGGTGGAGAGCCGTGGGGACTATGGCTACACCTTC. Its translation is CASSRVVESRGDYGYTF.

This clonotype has only a few counts. This sequence joins TRBV28 and TRBJ1-3; unclear D gene. Trimming removed 4 bases at V and 0 bases at J, with 4 bases between. The CDR3 has 13 residues. In germline, CDR1 is MDHEN, CDR2 SYDVKM. CDR3 nucleotides: TGTGCCAGCAGTTATTCCTCTGGAAACACCATATATTTT. It encodes CASSYSSGNTIYF.

This clonotype was detected many times. The chain has TRBV5-6 and TRBJ1-1; D is unresolved. The CDR3 totals 15 residues. Germline lookup yields CDR1 SGHDT and CDR2 YYEEEE. The V gene lost 3 bases and the J gene lost 2 bases, with 14 bases spanning the gap. The CDR3 coding sequence is TGTGCCAGCAGCTCGGATGCGGGCAGTAACACTGAAGCTTTCTTT. Its translation is CASSSDAGSNTEAFF.

This clonotype was counted between two and nine times. The chain uses TRBV3-1 and TRBJ2-1, with 9 positions matching TRBD1. V shed 3 bases and J 12 bases; nucleotides not matched to a gene: 6. Germline V lookup: CDR1 LGHDT, CDR2 YNNKEL (reference sequence). The CDR3 runs to 13 residues. CDR3 sequence reads: CASSQGQGFRQFF. In DNA form, the CDR3 reads TGTGCCAGCAGCCAGGGACAGGGATTTCGGCAGTTCTTC.

There are a few counts of this clonotype. CDR3 in DNA: TGTGCCTGGAATTTGCAGGGTAATCAGCCCCAGCATTTT. Protein: CAWNLQGNQPQHF. The rearrangement links TRBV30 to TRBJ1-5; TRBD1 is a possible D gene (5 bases). The CDR3 sequence is 13 residues long. Germline V lookup: CDR1 GTSNPN, CDR2 SVGIG (reference sequence). V dropped 4 bases and J dropped 4 bases, with 11 bases sitting between them.

This clonotype was seen a handful of times. This chain connects TRBV6-2 or TRBV6-3 to TRBJ2-7; D might be TRBD1 (6 bases). The germline gives CDR1 MNHEY, CDR2 SVGEGT. Trimming cost V 6 bases and J 5 bases, with 11 bases left between them. CDR3 length: 12 amino acids. CDR3 sequence reads: CASSPYRDEQYF. In DNA form, the CDR3 reads TGTGCCAGCAGCCCATACAGGGACGAGCAGTACTTC.

The chain uses TRBV7-8 and TRBJ1-6; D may be TRBD1 (6 bases). This CDR3 is 13 amino acids long. Germline CDR1 reads SGHVS; CDR2 reads FQNEAQ. The V end was cut by 1 base, the J end by 19 bases, with 17 bases between. CDR3 residues: CASSLDYGGSRHF. As DNA, the CDR3 is TGTGCCAGCAGCTTAGATTATGGGGGCTCGCGGCACTTT.

This clonotype occurred a few times. The rearrangement joins TRBV19 to TRBJ1-1; 8 bases are a match to TRBD1. With V trimmed by 7 bases and J by 4 bases, 5 bases remained unmatched. Germline lookup yields CDR1 LNHDA and CDR2 SQIVND (reference sequence). This CDR3 is built from 13 residues. The CDR3 nucleotides are TGTGCCAGTACCTGGACAGGGCTCACTGAAGCTTTCTTT. Encoded protein: CASTWTGLTEAFF.

This clonotype appeared once. The chain links TRBV5-4 to TRBJ2-1, with D perhaps being TRBD1 or TRBD2 (6 bases each). Germline V gives CDR1 SGHNT, CDR2 YYREEE (reference sequence). The CDR3 extends over 17 amino acids. V dropped 5 bases and J dropped 4 bases, with 22 bases sitting between them. The CDR3 DNA reads as TGTGCCAGCAGACAGGAACTAGGGGGGCTTAGTTACAATGAGCAGTTCTTC. Its protein product is CASRQELGGLSYNEQFF.